This T cell receptor (beta chain) was profiled in a study of cytomegalovirus exposure and HLA in healthy donors. Study-level information: The early release's HLA-typed donors yielded 78 million or so unique TCRs.

In the PCR, 60 Vbeta and 13 Jbeta primers were used. The assay was immunoSEQ multiplex PCR, and TCRdb's table has in-frame clones only and misses some. The table has about 190,000 clones, more than 75% seen once. Sequenced input: PBMCs. The source of this sequence is a woman aged 18-29 years in good health and CMV-seronegative.

The CDR3 DNA sequence: TGTGCCAGCAGTGAACTTCGACAGGTTGAAGCTTTCTTT. Its translation is CASSELRQVEAFF. V usage is TRBV25-1 and J usage is TRBJ1-1, with D perhaps matching TRBD1 (6 bases). Trimming pared 2 bases from V and 7 bases from J, leaving 11 bases between. This CDR3 comprises 13 residues. CDR1 MGHDK and CDR2 SYGVNS come from the germline V gene. Looking up the rest from reference TRBV25-1 and TRBJ1-1 gives the full variable domain: EADIYQTPRYLVIGTGKKITLECSQTMGHDKMYWYQQDPGMELHLIHYSYGVNSTEKGDLSSESTVSRIRTEHFPLTLESARPSHTSQYLCASSELRQVEAFFGQGTRLTVV.